These 20 T cell receptor beta chains originate from one sample sequenced in a study of cytomegalovirus exposure and HLA in healthy donors. Primers for the PCR totalled 60 Vbeta and 13 Jbeta. Profiling relied on immunoSEQ multiplex PCR, and the TCRdb table lists in-frame clones only, not all of them. The data contain about 100,000 clones, 60% to 80% of them singletons. Sequencing input: PBMCs. The receptors stem from a man in his sixties in good health and CMV-seropositive.

This clone was found once. The rearrangement uses TRBV21-1 and TRBJ1-4; the table's D gene call, TRBD1, was not cross checked with the DNA. TRBV21-1 is a pseudogene. The CDR3 runs 17 residues. CDR3 in DNA: TGTGCCAGCAGCAAGGTCGTCCCGCCCAGTGGTGCTGAAAAACTGTTTTTT. As protein: CASSKVVPPSGAEKLFF.

The gene calls are TRBV6-5 and TRBJ2-3; no clear D gene. V was clipped by 0 bases and J by 0 bases, with 4 bases between them. Germline values: CDR1 MNHEY, CDR2 SVGAGI. The CDR3 is 14 amino acids. This CDR3 reads CASSYSRSTDTQYF. CDR3 in DNA: TGTGCCAGCAGTTACTCGAGGAGCACAGATACGCAGTATTTT.

As concerns this clone: Other DNA sequences of this sample code for an identical CDR3. The V gene is TRBV5-1, the J gene TRBJ2-5; D not certain. Trimming took 0 bases from V and 5 from J, leaving 5 bases between them. Germline V gene data show CDR1 as SGHRS and CDR2 as YFSETQ. CDR3 size: 12 residues. For the CDR3, the DNA is TGCGCCAGCAGCTTGGCGAGTGAGACCCAGTACTTC. Protein sequence: CASSLASETQYF.

The rearrangement links TRBV9 to TRBJ1-1, with 10 positions matching TRBD1. CDR1 SGDLS and CDR2 YYNGEE come from the germline V gene. Trimming removed 3 bases from V and 0 bases from J; junction bases left unmatched: 17. The CDR3 extends over 20 amino acids. As DNA, the CDR3 is TGTGCCAGCAGCGCCTTATCCGGGACAGGGGCGATGGTCATGAACACTGAAGCTTTCTTT. This sequence encodes CASSALSGTGAMVMNTEAFF.

The gene calls are TRBV19 and TRBJ1-1; tentatively, D is TRBD1 (5 bases). This CDR3 region has 14 residues. V lost 5 bases and J lost 4, with 14 bases in between. CDR1 and CDR2 (germline): LNHDA, SQIVND (reference sequence). CDR3 residues: CASSPPGGFTEAFF. The CDR3 nucleotides read TGTGCCAGTAGTCCTCCGGGGGGATTCACTGAAGCTTTCTTT.

V and J are TRBV11-2 and TRBJ2-3, with TRBD2 identical over 8 bases. The CDR3 covers 16 residues. Germline V gene sequence: CDR1 SGHAT, CDR2 FQNNGV. V shed 1 base and J 2 bases; nucleotides not matched to a gene: 5. The CDR3 DNA reads TGTGCCAGCAGCTTAGGAGCGGGGGTCCTCACAGATACGCAGTATTTT. This codes for CASSLGAGVLTDTQYF.

The chain joins TRBV6-5 to TRBJ1-4; 10 bases agree with TRBD1. V dropped 5 bases and J dropped 12; count of bases not matched to a gene: 9. Germline assignment: CDR1 MNHEY and CDR2 SVGAGI. There are 14 residues in the CDR3. The CDR3 loop reads CASSTGQGRGELFF. In DNA, the CDR3 is TGTGCCAGCAGTACGGGACAGGGGCGCGGGGAACTGTTTTTT.

The chain is built from TRBV5-4 and TRBJ2-1; 8 bases match TRBD1. CDR1 and CDR2 (germline): SGHNT, YYREEE (reference sequence). There are 16 residues in the CDR3. V lost 3 bases to trimming and J lost 10 bases; unmatched junction nucleotides: 15. The CDR3 DNA reads TGTGCCAGCAGCTCAACCGCGACAGGGGTACGAGGAGAGCAGTTCTTC. This sequence encodes CASSSTATGVRGEQFF.

J is TRBJ2-2 and V is TRBV19; 7 positions agree with TRBD1. The ends lost 7 bases at V and 5 bases at J; junction bases unmatched: 1. Germline V CDR1 and CDR2: LNHDA, SQIVND (reference sequence). The CDR3 loop spans 12 amino acids. The CDR3 bases are TGTGCCAGTAAACAGGGGACCGGGGAGCTGTTTTTT. Protein: CASKQGTGELFF. The complete variable domain, with remaining parts taken from reference TRBV19 and TRBJ2-2, reads DGGITQSPKYLFRKEGQNVTLSCEQNLNHDAMYWYRQDPGQGLRLIYYSQIVNDFQKGDIAEGYSVSREKKESFPLTVTSAQKNPTAFYLCASKQGTGELFFGEGSRLTVL.

V usage is TRBV11-2 and J usage is TRBJ2-2; D perhaps matches TRBD2 (7 bases). V lost 7 bases and J lost 7, with 19 bases in between. Germline CDR1 reads SGHAT; CDR2 reads FQNNGV. The CDR3 consists of 15 residues. The CDR3 DNA sequence: TGTGCCAGCACCCAAAGGGGGGGCTGGGGCGGGGAGCTGTTTTTT. The encoded protein is CASTQRGGWGGELFF.

The chain couples TRBV19 to TRBJ2-2; maybe TRBD2 (5 bases). V lost 6 bases and J lost 6, with 11 bases in between. The CDR3 loop spans 13 amino acids. CDR1 and CDR2 from the germline V gene are LNHDA and SQIVND (reference sequence). In nucleotides, the CDR3 is TGTGCCAGTAGCCAGGACTCACCCGGGGAGCTGTTTTTT. It encodes CASSQDSPGELFF.

The rearrangement links TRBV19 to TRBJ1-1; TRBD1 might be the D (5 bases). Trimming shortened V by 4 bases and J by 1 base, and 10 bases separated the two germline ends. The CDR3 totals 14 residues. Germline values: CDR1 LNHDA, CDR2 SQIVND (reference sequence). CDR3 loop: CASSKSTANTEAFF. The CDR3 DNA reads as TGTGCCAGTAGTAAGTCGACAGCGAACACTGAAGCTTTCTTT.

This clone was seen once. The rearrangement links TRBV7-6 to TRBJ1-1; 8 bases match TRBD1. V shed 5 bases, J shed 2 bases, and the junction held 13 bases outside the gene matches. This CDR3 is built from 17 residues. The germline V gene has CDR1 SGHVS and CDR2 FNYEAQ. CDR3 nucleotides: TGTGCCAGCAGCGCCCTCGAGGGACAGGACACAAACACTGAAGCTTTCTTT. It is translated as CASSALEGQDTNTEAFF.

The chain carries TRBV19 and TRBJ1-2; D might be TRBD1 (6 bases). The CDR3 covers 15 residues. Germline lookup yields CDR1 LNHDA and CDR2 SQIVND (reference sequence). V lost 3 bases, J lost 5 bases, and 16 bases lay in between. The DNA for the CDR3 is TGTGCCAGTAGTATTGATGGGGGCGCGGATTATGGCTACACCTTC. It codes for CASSIDGGADYGYTF.

V and J are TRBV5-4 and TRBJ2-4; 7 nucleotides align to TRBD1. The CDR3 has 17 residues. The ends lost 4 bases at V and 0 bases at J; junction bases unmatched: 10. The germline V gene has CDR1 SGHNT and CDR2 YYREEE (reference sequence). This CDR3 reads CASSPGQTTLAKNIQYF. The CDR3 region has the DNA TGTGCCAGCAGCCCGGGACAGACAACTCTAGCCAAAAACATTCAGTACTTC.

This chain connects TRBV5-8 to TRBJ2-3; D gene unclear. The length of the CDR3 is 14 residues. In germline, CDR1 is SGHTS, CDR2 YDEGEE. V was trimmed by 6 bases and J by 2 bases, leaving 13 bases between them. The CDR3 DNA is TGTGCCAGCAACCGCCGCAGGTACACAGATACGCAGTATTTT. Its protein is CASNRRRYTDTQYF.

The rearrangement links TRBV7-9 to TRBJ1-1; 7 positions match TRBD1. This CDR3 is built from 15 residues. Unmatched junction bases numbered 9, after V lost 5 bases and J lost 3 bases. Germline V gene lookup returns CDR1 SEHNR and CDR2 FQNEAQ (reference sequence). The CDR3 spells CASSPTRQGHTEAFF. CDR3 in DNA: TGTGCCAGCAGCCCAACCCGACAGGGCCACACTGAAGCTTTCTTT.

CDR3 sequence: CASRAGTANYGYTF. The CDR3 DNA is TGTGCCAGTAGAGCCGGGACAGCTAACTATGGCTACACCTTC. The chain recombines TRBV19 with TRBJ1-2; TRBD1 aligns across 7 bases. V shed 6 bases and J 0 bases; nucleotides not matched to a gene: 4. This CDR3 spans 14 amino acids. Germline V lookup: CDR1 LNHDA, CDR2 SQIVND (reference sequence).

The gene calls are TRBV10-2 and TRBJ2-5; 7 bases agree with TRBD1. Germline CDR1 WSHSY, CDR2 SAAADI. The V and J ends lost 3 bases and 1 base, in that order; junction bases with no gene match: 8. CDR3 length: 16 residues. CDR3 sequence: CASSEQWDSVQETQYF. In nucleotides, the CDR3 is TGCGCCAGCAGTGAACAGTGGGACAGCGTCCAAGAGACCCAGTACTTC.

The chain carries TRBV5-1 and TRBJ1-1, with 10 nucleotides matching TRBD1. CDR3 length: 14 residues. V lost 4 bases, J lost 5 bases, and 5 bases stayed unmatched. Germline CDR1 is SGHRS and CDR2 is YFSETQ. The CDR3 region is CASSPDRGHTEAFF. In DNA form, the CDR3 reads TGCGCCAGCAGCCCTGACAGGGGGCATACTGAAGCTTTCTTT.